This TCR beta chain was captured by sequencing in a study of OX40 agonist ivuxolimab in advanced cancers. Regarding the complete study: Ivuxolimab was an agonistic, fully human IgG2 monoclonal antibody directed against OX40 (CD134), a costimulatory receptor. The monotherapy dose-escalation portion (N of about 52 patients) of the phase I ivuxolimab trial is reported in the paper. Of the roughly 52 dose-escalation patients, hepatocellular carcinoma was present in approximately 20, melanoma in approximately 15, renal cell carcinoma in 9 and head and neck cancer in 9. Intravenous ivuxolimab was administered to patients every 2 weeks at six dose levels: 0.01, 0.1, 0.3, 1.5, 3 and 10 mg/kg. Peripheral TCRbeta sequencing aimed to test whether ivuxolimab altered TCR sequence diversity and caused clonal T-cell expansion. Partial responses occurred in three dose-escalation patients, of whom one had hepatocellular carcinoma and two had cutaneous melanoma. The dose-escalation cohort was 82.7% male with a mean age of about 54 years, ranging from 23 to 79. Patients were allowed to have had prior anti-PD-1, anti-PD-L1 or anti-CTLA-4 therapy, and approximately 40% of the dose-escalation patients had previously received checkpoint inhibitors. On the study overall, not on this receptor specifically: In the 0.1-3.0 mg/kg groups, partial responders had among the lowest normalized peripheral clonal expansion, particularly in CD8+ T cells. The antigen specificity of the peripheral T cells that underwent clonal expansion was not determined. Clonal expansion of both CD4+ and CD8+ blood T cells was observed from baseline to week 6 at doses 0.1 to 3.0 mg/kg. Low levels of normalized T-cell clonal expansion were also shown by some nonresponding patients. After ivuxolimab, CD8+ T cells had more expanded clones than CD4+ T cells on average.

With regard to this clone: Its antigen target is currently unknown. No quality values exist for individual bases; no much larger clone is one base distant.

The trial excluded patients who had a history of autoimmune disease or who were on systemic immunosuppression. Peripheral blood for TCR sequencing was drawn from every dose cohort at baseline, at cycle 4 day 1 and at cycle 7 day 1. Samples came from an open-label, multicenter, first-in-human phase I dose-escalation trial of ivuxolimab. Adults with locally advanced or metastatic melanoma, renal cell carcinoma, hepatocellular carcinoma or head and neck squamous cell carcinoma were enrolled in the trial. Before TCR sequencing, CD4+ and CD8+ T cells were separately sorted from peripheral blood. V trim: 6 bases; J trim: 4 bases; unmatched bases: 2. The CDR3 holds 12 amino acids from the cysteine to the phenylalanine. The only DNA kept is the CDR3, 36 bases in frame from the first base. CDR1 and CDR2 were assigned from the germline V gene (reference sequence) as PRHDT and FYEKMQ. Genomic DNA was isolated from the sorted cells so that the TCRbeta CDR3 region could be sequenced. The immunoSEQ Assay was used for sequencing of TCRbeta CDR3 regions. TCRdb holds this immuneACCESS table with in-frame rearrangements only. Some clones are missing; in checked studies, unresolved V genes explain under half, and the rest has no known cause. This sample lists more than 25,000 clones; roughly 80% were detected once. The ten largest account for less than 15% of the sample.

Here the chain combines TRBV13 and TRBJ2-5, and 7 junctional nucleotides match TRBD2. The sequence derives from an adult with an advanced solid tumor such as melanoma, head and neck, liver or kidney cancer. Here the sequenced sample was CD4+ or CD8+ T cells sorted from blood, taken in a trial of the OX40 agonist ivuxolimab. The CDR3 region: CASSTGGETQYF. The nucleotide sequence reads as follows: TGTGCCAGCAGTACGGGGGGAGAGACCCAGTACTTC.